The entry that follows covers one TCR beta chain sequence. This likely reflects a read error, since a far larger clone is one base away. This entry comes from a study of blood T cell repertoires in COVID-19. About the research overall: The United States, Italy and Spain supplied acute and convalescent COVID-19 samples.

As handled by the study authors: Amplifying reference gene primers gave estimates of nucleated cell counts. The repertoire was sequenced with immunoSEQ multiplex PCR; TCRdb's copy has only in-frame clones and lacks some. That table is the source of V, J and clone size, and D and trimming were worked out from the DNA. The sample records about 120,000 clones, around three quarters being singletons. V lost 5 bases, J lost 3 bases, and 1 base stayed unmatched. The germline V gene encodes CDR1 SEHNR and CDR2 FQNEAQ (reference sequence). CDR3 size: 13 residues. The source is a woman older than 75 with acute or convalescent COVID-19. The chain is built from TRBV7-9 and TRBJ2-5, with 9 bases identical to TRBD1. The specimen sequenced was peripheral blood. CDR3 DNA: TGTGCCAGCAGCCGGACAGGGGAAGAGACCCAGTACTTC. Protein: CASSRTGEETQYF.